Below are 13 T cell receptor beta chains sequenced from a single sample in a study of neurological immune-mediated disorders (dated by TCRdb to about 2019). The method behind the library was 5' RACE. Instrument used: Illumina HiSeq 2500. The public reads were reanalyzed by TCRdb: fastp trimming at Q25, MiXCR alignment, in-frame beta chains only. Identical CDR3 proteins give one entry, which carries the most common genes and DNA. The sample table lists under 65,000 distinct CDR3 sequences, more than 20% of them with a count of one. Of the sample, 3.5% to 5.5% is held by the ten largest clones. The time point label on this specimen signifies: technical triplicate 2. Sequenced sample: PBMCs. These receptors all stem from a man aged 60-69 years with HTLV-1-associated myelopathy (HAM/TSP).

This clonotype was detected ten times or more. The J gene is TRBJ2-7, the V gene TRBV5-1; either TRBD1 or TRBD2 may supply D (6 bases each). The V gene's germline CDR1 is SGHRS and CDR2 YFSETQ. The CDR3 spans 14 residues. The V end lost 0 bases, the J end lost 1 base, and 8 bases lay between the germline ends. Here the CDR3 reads CASSLGGASYEQYF. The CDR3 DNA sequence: TGCGCCAGCAGCTTGGGGGGGGCTTCCTACGAGCAGTACTTC.

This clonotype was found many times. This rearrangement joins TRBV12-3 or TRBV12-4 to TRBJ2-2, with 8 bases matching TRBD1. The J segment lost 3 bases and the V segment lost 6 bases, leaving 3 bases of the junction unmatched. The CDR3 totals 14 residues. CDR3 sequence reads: CASRSTGDTGELFF. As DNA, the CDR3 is TGTGCCAGCAGGTCGACAGGGGACACCGGGGAGCTGTTTTTT.

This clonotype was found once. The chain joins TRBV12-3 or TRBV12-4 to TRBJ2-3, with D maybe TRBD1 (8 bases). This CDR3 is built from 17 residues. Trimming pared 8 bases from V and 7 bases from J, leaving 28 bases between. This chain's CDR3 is CASLTRFRQGRANTQYF. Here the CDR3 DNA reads TGTGCCAGCCTCACCCGATTTAGACAGGGGAGGGCAAATACGCAGTATTTT.

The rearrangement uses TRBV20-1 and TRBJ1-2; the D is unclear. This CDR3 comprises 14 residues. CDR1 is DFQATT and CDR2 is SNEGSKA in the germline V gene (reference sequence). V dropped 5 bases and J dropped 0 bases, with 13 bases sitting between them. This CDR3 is CSAAYLPSNYGYTF. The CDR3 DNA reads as TGCAGTGCTGCCTACCTACCCTCTAACTATGGCTACACCTTC.

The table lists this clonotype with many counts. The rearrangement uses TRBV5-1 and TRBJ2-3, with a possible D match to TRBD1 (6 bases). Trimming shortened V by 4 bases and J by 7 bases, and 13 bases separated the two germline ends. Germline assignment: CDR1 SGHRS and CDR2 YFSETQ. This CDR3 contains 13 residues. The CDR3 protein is CASSQGGDYTQYF. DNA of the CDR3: TGCGCCAGCAGCCAAGGGGGTGATTATACGCAGTATTTT.

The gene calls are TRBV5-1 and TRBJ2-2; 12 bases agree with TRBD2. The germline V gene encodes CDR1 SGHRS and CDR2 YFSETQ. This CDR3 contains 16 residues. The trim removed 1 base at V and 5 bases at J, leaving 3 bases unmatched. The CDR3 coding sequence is TGCGCCAGCAGCTTGTCGGGACTAGCGGGTACCGGGGAGCTGTTTTTT. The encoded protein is CASSLSGLAGTGELFF.

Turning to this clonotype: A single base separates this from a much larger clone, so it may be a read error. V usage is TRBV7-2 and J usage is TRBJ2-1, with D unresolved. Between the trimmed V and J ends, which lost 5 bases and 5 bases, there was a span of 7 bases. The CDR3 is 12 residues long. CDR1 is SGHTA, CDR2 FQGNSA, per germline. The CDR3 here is CASSTFNNEQFF. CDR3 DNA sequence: TGTGCCAGCAGCACCTTCAACAATGAGCAGTTCTTC.

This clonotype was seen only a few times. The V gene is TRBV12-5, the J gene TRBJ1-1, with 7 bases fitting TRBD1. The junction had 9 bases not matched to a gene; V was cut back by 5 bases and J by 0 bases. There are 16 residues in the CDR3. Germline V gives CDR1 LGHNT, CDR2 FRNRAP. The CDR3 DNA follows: TGTGCTAGTGGTCCCTATACGACAGGGATGAACACTGAAGCTTTCTTT. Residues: CASGPYTTGMNTEAFF.

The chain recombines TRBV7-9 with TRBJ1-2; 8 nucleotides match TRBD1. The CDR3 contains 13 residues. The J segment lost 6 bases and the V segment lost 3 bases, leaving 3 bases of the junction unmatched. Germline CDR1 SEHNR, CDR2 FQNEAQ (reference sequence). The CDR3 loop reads CASSFRTGHGYTF. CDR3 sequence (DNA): TGTGCCAGCAGCTTTCGGACAGGGCATGGCTACACCTTC.

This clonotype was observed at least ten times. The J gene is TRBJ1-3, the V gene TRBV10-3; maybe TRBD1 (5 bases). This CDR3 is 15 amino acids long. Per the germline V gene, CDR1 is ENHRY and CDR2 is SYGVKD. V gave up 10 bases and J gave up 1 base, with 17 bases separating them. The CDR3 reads CATQLSGGSGNTIYF. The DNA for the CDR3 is TGTGCCACCCAATTAAGTGGGGGGTCTGGAAACACCATATATTTT.

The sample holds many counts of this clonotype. This chain's CDR3 is CASSLEGSNHQNIQYF. CDR3 DNA: TGCGCCAGCAGCTTGGAAGGGTCGAACCATCAAAACATTCAGTACTTC. The chain is built from TRBV5-1 and TRBJ2-4; D not resolved. Germline V gives CDR1 SGHRS, CDR2 YFSETQ. The germline V and J ends were trimmed by 0 bases and 5 bases, with 15 bases remaining between them. This CDR3 has 16 residues.

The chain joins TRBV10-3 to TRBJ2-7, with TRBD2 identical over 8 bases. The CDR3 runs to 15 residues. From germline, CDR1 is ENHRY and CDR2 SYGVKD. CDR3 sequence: CFISSGGAGVYEQYF. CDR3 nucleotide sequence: TGTTTCATCAGTTCCGGGGGGGCAGGAGTTTACGAGCAGTACTTC.

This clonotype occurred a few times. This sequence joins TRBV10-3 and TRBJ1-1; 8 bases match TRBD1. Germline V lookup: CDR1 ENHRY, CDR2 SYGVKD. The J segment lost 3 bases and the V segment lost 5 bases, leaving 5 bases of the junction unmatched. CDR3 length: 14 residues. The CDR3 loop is CAISRGQGDTEAFF. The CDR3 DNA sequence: TGTGCCATCAGTCGTGGACAGGGCGACACTGAAGCTTTCTTT.